This T cell receptor (beta chain) is drawn from a study of cytomegalovirus exposure and HLA in healthy donors. The CDR3 is 15 residues long. V was clipped by 2 bases and J by 7 bases, with 19 bases between them. Germline CDR1 and CDR2: SGDLS and YYNGEE. Primers for the PCR totalled 60 Vbeta and 13 Jbeta. The protocol was immunoSEQ multiplex PCR, while the TCRdb copy is restricted to in-frame clones and leaves out a portion. Among approximately 32,000 clones listed, more than 90% were seen once. V gene TRBV9 combines with J gene TRBJ2-7; TRBD1 might be the D (5 bases). The TCR was taken from a woman under 30 in good health and CMV-seronegative. Sequencing used PBMCs. CDR3 protein: CASSVQGGGIGEQYF. The DNA for the CDR3 is TGTGCCAGCAGCGTTCAGGGTGGTGGGATAGGGGAGCAGTACTTC.